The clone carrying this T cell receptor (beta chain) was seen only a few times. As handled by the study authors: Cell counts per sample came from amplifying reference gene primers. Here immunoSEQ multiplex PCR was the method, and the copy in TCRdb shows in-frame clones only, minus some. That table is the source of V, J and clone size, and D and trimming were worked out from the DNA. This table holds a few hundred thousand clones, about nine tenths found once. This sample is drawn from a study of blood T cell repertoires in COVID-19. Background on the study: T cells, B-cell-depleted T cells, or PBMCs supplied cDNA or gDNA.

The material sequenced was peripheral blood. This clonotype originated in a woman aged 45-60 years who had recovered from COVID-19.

In DNA, the CDR3 is TGTGCCAGCTCACTACAGGCTAACACTGAAGCTTTCTTT. Encoded protein: CASSLQANTEAFF. The chain uses TRBV18 and TRBJ1-1; perhaps TRBD1 as D (5 bases). The CDR3 has 13 residues. Germline CDR1 and CDR2: KGHSH and LQKENI. V was trimmed by 4 bases and J by 2 bases, leaving 8 bases between them.